This T cell receptor (beta chain) was recovered during a study of blood T cell repertoires in COVID-19. This CDR3 has 14 residues. CDR1 and CDR2 (germline): MGHRA, YSYEKL. As regards this clone: The junction departs from germline at one end; a sequencing error may be responsible.

The table came from immunoSEQ multiplex PCR; TCRdb's copy has only in-frame clones and leaves some out. The sample lists 25,000 or so clones; about nine tenths were seen once. The chain has TRBV4-1 and TRBJ2-7; a weak D match, TRBD1 (5 bases). The sequence came from a woman in her 50s with active COVID-19. Sequencing input: peripheral blood. Written as DNA, the CDR3 is TGCGCCAGCAACCAAATCAGGGCCCCCTACGAGCAGTACTTC. Translating it yields CASNQIRAPYEQYF.